The subject of this entry is one TCR beta chain. The data derive from a study of shared T cell receptors in the human thymus. Germline trimming cut 5 bases from V and 3 bases from J; bases unmatched to any gene: 6. This CDR3 spans 15 amino acids. Germline V lookup: CDR1 MNHNS, CDR2 SASEGT. Using immunoSEQ multiplex PCR, the repertoire was profiled, and TCRdb retains in-frame clones only, with some absent. Seen here are 720,000 or so clones, approximately 85% observed once, and the top ten hold roughly 0.01%. The same sample was also used in a study of human thymus T cells. That report adds: Corrective cardiac operations yielded the resected thymus tissue. An apparent bias in V and J gene usage was seen in thymic and blood repertoires. Overlap was high between thymic repertoires from unrelated individuals, as reported in related research.

Sample: thymocytes. This clonotype was obtained from a girl less than two years old with a congenital heart defect. V usage is TRBV6-1 and J usage is TRBJ1-4; 7 bases align to TRBD1. CDR3 nucleotide sequence: TGTGCCAGCAGTTGGGACAGAGAATCTAATGAAAAACTGTTTTTT. Translated: CASSWDRESNEKLFF.